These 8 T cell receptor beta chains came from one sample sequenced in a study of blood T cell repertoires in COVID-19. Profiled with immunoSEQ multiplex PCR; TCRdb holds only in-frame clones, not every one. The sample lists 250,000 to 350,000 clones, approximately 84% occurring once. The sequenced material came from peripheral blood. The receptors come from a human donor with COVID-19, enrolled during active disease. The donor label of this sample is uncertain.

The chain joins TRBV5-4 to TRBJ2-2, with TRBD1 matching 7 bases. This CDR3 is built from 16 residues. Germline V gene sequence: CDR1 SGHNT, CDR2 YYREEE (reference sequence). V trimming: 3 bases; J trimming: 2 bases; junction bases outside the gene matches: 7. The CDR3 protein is CASSYDRVRNTGELFF. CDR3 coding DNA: TGTGCCAGCAGCTACGACAGGGTACGAAACACCGGGGAGCTGTTTTTT. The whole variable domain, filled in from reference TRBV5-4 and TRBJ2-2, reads ETGVTQSPTHLIKTRGQQVTLRCSSQSGHNTVSWYQQALGQGPQFIFQYYREEENGRGNFPPRFSGLQFPNYSSELNVNALELDDSALYLCASSYDRVRNTGELFFGEGSRLTVL.

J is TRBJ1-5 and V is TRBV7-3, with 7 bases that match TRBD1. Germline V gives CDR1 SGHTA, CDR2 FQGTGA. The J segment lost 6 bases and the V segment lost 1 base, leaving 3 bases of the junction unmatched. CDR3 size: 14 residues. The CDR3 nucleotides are TGTGCCAGCAGCTTAAGCCCAGGGGGTCAGCCCCAGCATTTT. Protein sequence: CASSLSPGGQPQHF.

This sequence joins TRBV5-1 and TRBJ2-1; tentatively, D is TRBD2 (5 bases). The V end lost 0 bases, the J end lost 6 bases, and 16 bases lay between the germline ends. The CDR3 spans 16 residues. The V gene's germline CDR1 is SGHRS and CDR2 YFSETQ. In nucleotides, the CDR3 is TGCGCCAGCAGCTTGGATACACTAGGAGGTACCAATGAGCAGTTCTTC. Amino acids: CASSLDTLGGTNEQFF. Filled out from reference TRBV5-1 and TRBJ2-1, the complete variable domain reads KAGVTQTPRYLIKTRGQQVTLSCSPISGHRSVSWYQQTPGQGLQFLFEYFSETQRNKGNFPGRFSGRQFSNSRSEMNVSTLELGDSALYLCASSLDTLGGTNEQFFGPGTRLTVL.

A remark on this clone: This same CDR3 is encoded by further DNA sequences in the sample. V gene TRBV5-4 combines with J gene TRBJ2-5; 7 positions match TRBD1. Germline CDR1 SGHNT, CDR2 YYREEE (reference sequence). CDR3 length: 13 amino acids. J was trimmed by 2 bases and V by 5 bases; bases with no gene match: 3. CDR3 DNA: TGTGCCAGCAGTTTACAGGGGCAAGAGACCCAGTACTTC. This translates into CASSLQGQETQYF.

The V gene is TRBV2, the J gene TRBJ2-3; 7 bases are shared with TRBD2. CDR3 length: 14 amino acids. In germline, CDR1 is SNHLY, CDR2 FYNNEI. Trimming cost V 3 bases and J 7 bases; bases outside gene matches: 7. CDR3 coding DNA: TGTGCCAGCAGTGATCGCGCGGGAGTAAATACGCAGTATTTT. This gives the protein CASSDRAGVNTQYF.

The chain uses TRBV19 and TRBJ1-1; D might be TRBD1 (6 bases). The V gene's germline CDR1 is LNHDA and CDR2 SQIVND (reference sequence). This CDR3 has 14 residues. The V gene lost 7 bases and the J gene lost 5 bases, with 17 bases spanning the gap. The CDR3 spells CASTITGRGTEAFF. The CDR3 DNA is TGTGCCAGTACCATAACAGGGCGGGGGACTGAAGCTTTCTTT.

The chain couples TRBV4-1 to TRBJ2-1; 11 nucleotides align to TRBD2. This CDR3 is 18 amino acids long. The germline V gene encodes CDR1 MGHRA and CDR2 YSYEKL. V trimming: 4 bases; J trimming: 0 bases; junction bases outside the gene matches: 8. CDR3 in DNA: TGCGCCAGCAGCCGCGGGCTAGCGGGAGGACCCTCCTACAATGAGCAGTTCTTC. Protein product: CASSRGLAGGPSYNEQFF.

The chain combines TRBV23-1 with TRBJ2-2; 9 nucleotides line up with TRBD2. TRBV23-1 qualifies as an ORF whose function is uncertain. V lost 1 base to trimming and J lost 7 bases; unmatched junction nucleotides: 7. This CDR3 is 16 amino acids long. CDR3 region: CASSQFLTSGVGELFF. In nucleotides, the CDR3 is TGCGCCAGCAGTCAATTCCTGACTAGCGGAGTCGGGGAGCTGTTTTTT.